These T cell receptor beta chains were read from a single sample in a study of T cells expressing NK-cell markers. Reanalyzing the 5' RACE reads, TCRdb keeps one entry per CDR3 protein, without DNA. This sample's clone table lists 400,000 to 450,000 distinct CDR3 sequences. The sample comprised blood T cells: a sorted CD56 or NKG2C T cell subset, CD4+ or CD8+ T cells, or bulk PBMC T cells (not recorded which). The receptor set was obtained from a woman between 18 and 69 years old in good health. Both conserved end residues are part of each CDR3.

v_gene,j_gene,CDR3aa
TRBV24-1,TRBJ2-3,CATSDSDGGLFTDTQYF
TRBV7-2,TRBJ2-1,CASSLLVNSYNEQFF
TRBV12-3/TRBV12-4,TRBJ2-1,CASSAPGLEAYNEQFF
TRBV7-2,TRBJ1-2,CASSFEGFYGYTF
TRBV11-2,TRBJ2-2,CASSYPTRDRESGELFF
TRBV29-1,TRBJ2-1,CSGTRGGRSYNEQFF
TRBV7-9,TRBJ2-5,CASSFGIGETQYF
TRBV12-3/TRBV12-4,TRBJ2-5,CASSWTQRGGHETQYF
TRBV4-3,TRBJ2-7,CASSQGLAGGGEQYF
TRBV20-1,TRBJ2-2,CSARVATVANTGELFF
TRBV4-3,TRBJ2-3,CASSQSYHVGGGTDTQYF
TRBV29-1,TRBJ2-3,CSAGRGLVDTQYF
TRBV12-3/TRBV12-4,TRBJ2-2,CASRPGAGELFF
TRBV6-1,TRBJ2-6,CAYRPGLGANVLTF
TRBV3-1,TRBJ1-2,CASSQRGVPGYTF
TRBV7-2,TRBJ1-5,CASSSRQGGQPQHF
TRBV7-8,TRBJ2-1,CASSRMGSSGMHEQFF
TRBV12-3/TRBV12-4,TRBJ2-2,CASSTAYTGELFF
TRBV4-3,TRBJ2-7,CASSQDGGGSRSYEQYF
TRBV15,TRBJ1-5,CATGQGSYTQPQHF
TRBV18,TRBJ2-3,CASSSTADTQYF
TRBV19,TRBJ2-1,CASGRFGTGGYNEQFF
TRBV5-6,TRBJ2-7,CASSLGLARSEQYF
TRBV2,TRBJ2-3,CASNFLRDPDTQYF
TRBV6-1,TRBJ2-3,CASSDRGSGEDTQYF
TRBV9,TRBJ1-6,CASSAGPSSSYNSPLHF
TRBV12-3/TRBV12-4,TRBJ2-3,CASSSRLAGADTQYF
TRBV7-2,TRBJ2-5,CASSRNRGRGETQYF
TRBV20-1,TRBJ2-1,CSARDHREWRSYNEQFF
TRBV25-1,TRBJ2-7,CASSFREGGEQYF
TRBV6-6,TRBJ2-7,CASSYSSQPEQYF
TRBV9,TRBJ2-7,CASSVQSREDGEQYF
TRBV18,TRBJ1-1,CASSSESVGEAFF
TRBV4-3,TRBJ2-7,CASSQFRWAPYEQYF
TRBV29-1,TRBJ2-6,CSVEDQTSGANVLTF
TRBV5-1,TRBJ2-7,CASSSQTSGYEQYF
TRBV12-3/TRBV12-4,TRBJ1-6,CASSTTGGGRNSPLHF
TRBV20-1,TRBJ1-1,CSAPSSGKNTEAFF
TRBV9,TRBJ1-1,CASSGLTGSATEAFF
TRBV29-1,TRBJ2-3,CSVTGTTSDTQYF
TRBV7-7,TRBJ1-5,CASSLRFGNQPQHF
TRBV29-1,TRBJ2-2,CSVRREGRSSTGELFF
TRBV6-1,TRBJ1-6,CASSPPTGGNSPLHF
TRBV29-1,TRBJ1-1,CSVAENTEAFF
TRBV10-2,TRBJ2-1,CASSVAGGDNEQFF
TRBV12-3/TRBV12-4,TRBJ2-3,CASNLGGGTTDTQYF
TRBV7-6,TRBJ2-2,CASSLDVAGELFF
TRBV20-1,TRBJ2-1,CSAVRGYNEQFF
TRBV27,TRBJ1-2,CASSNLGQGANYGYTF
TRBV13,TRBJ1-4,CASRNQGSNEKLFF
TRBV30,TRBJ2-5,CAWSRSSGRQETQYF
TRBV29-1,TRBJ1-2,CSVGAPTGKFSGYTF
TRBV12-5,TRBJ2-3,CASGFGGGRTDTQYF
TRBV30,TRBJ1-1,CAWQGGSEAFF